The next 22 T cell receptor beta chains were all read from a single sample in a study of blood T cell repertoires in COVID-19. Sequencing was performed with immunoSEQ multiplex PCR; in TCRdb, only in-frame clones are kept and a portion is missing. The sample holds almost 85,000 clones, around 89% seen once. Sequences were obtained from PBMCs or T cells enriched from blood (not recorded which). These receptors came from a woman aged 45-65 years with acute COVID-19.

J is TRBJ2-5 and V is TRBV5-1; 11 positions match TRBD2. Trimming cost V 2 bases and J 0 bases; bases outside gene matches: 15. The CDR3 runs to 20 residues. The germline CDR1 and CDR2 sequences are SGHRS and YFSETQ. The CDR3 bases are TGCGCCAGCAGCTTAACCGGGACTAGCGGTTATGGAGGATACCAAGAGACCCAGTACTTC. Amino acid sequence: CASSLTGTSGYGGYQETQYF.

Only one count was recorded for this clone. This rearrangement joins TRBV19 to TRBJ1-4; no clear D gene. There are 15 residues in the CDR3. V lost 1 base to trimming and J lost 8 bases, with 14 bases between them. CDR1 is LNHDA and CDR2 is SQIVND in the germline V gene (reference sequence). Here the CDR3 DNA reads TGTGCCAGTAGTATAGGTGAAACGGCGGGGGAAAAACTGTTTTTT. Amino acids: CASSIGETAGEKLFF.

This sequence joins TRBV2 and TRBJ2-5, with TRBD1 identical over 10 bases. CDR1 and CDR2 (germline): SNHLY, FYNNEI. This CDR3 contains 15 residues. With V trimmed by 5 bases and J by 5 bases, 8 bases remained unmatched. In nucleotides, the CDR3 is TGTGCCAGCAGTCGGGACAGGGGCGTGGGGGAGACCCAGTACTTC. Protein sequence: CASSRDRGVGETQYF.

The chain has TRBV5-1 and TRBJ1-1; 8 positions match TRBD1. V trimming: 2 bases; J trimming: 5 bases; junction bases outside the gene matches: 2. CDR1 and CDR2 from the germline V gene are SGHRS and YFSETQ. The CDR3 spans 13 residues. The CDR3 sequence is CASSFTGGTEAFF. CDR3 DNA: TGCGCCAGCAGCTTTACAGGGGGGACTGAAGCTTTCTTT. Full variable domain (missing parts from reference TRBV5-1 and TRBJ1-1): KAGVTQTPRYLIKTRGQQVTLSCSPISGHRSVSWYQQTPGQGLQFLFEYFSETQRNKGNFPGRFSGRQFSNSRSEMNVSTLELGDSALYLCASSFTGGTEAFFGQGTRLTVV.

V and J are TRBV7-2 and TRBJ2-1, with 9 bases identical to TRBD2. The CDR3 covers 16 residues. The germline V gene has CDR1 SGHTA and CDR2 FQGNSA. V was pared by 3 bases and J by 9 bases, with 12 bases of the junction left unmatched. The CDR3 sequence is CASSFLGGRAYPEQFF. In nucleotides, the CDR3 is TGTGCCAGCAGCTTTTTGGGCGGGAGGGCCTATCCTGAGCAGTTCTTC.

The CDR3: CASRQLAGVTDEQFF. CDR3 coding DNA: TGTGCCAGCAGACAACTAGCGGGAGTGACGGATGAGCAGTTCTTC. J is TRBJ2-1 and V is TRBV6-4; 11 nucleotides line up with TRBD2. V dropped 6 bases and J dropped 8; count of bases not matched to a gene: 9. The germline CDR1 and CDR2 sequences are MRHNA and SNTAGT. The CDR3 runs 15 residues.

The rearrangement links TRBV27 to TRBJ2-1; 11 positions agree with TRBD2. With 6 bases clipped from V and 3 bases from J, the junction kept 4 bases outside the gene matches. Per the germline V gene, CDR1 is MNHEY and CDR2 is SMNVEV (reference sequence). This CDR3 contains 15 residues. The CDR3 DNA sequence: TGTGCCAGCAGGAGACTAGCGGGGAACTACAATGAGCAGTTCTTC. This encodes CASRRLAGNYNEQFF.

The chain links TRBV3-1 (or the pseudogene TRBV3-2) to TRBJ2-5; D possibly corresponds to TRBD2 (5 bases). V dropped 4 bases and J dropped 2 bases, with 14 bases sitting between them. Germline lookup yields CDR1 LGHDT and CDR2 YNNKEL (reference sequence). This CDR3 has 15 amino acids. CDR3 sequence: CASSPDRGLQETQYF. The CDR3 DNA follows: TGTGCCAGCAGCCCCGATCGCGGGCTTCAAGAGACCCAGTACTTC.

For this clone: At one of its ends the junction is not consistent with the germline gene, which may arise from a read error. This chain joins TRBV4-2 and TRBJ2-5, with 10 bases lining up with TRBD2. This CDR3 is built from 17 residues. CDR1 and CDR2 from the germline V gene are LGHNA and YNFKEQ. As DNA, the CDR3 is TGTGCCAACAGCCAAGATGGAGACCTAGCGGGAGTTGAGACCCAGTACTTC. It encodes CANSQDGDLAGVETQYF.

CDR3 in amino acids: CASSFDRGWNYEQYF. CDR3 nucleotides: TGTGCCAGCAGCTTCGACAGGGGGTGGAACTACGAGCAGTACTTC. The chain joins TRBV7-6 to TRBJ2-7; 9 bases line up with TRBD1. Trimming cost V 3 bases and J 3 bases; bases outside gene matches: 6. The CDR3 runs 15 residues. Germline-derived CDR1 and CDR2 are SGHVS and FNYEAQ. The complete variable domain, with remaining parts taken from reference TRBV7-6 and TRBJ2-7, reads GAGVSQSPRYKVTKRGQDVALRCDPISGHVSLYWYRQALGQGPEFLTYFNYEAQQDKSGLPNDRFSAERPEGSISTLTIQRTEQRDSAMYRCASSFDRGWNYEQYFGPGTRLTVT.

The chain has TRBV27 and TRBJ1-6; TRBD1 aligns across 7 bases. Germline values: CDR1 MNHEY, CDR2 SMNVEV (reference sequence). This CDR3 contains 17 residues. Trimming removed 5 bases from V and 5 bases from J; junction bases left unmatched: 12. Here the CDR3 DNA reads TGTGCCAGCAGTCAGGCCCCAGGGGGTAAGGATAATTCACCCCTCCACTTT. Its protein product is CASSQAPGGKDNSPLHF.

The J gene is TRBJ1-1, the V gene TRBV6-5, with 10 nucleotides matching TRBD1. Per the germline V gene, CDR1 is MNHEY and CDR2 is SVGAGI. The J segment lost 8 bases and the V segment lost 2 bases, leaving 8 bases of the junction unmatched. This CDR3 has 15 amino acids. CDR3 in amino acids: CASSYGTGAQTEAFF. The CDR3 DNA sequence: TGTGCCAGCAGTTACGGGACAGGGGCGCAAACCGAAGCTTTCTTT.

The CDR3 loop is CASSYQRTYNEQFF. In DNA, the CDR3 is TGTGCCAGCAGTTACCAGCGGACTTACAATGAGCAGTTCTTC. V gene TRBV6-2 or TRBV6-3 combines with J gene TRBJ2-1; TRBD2 is a possible D gene (5 bases). The CDR3 spans 14 residues. Per the germline V gene, CDR1 is MNHEY and CDR2 is SVGEGT. Trimming left V 2 bases short and J 4 bases short, with 9 bases between.

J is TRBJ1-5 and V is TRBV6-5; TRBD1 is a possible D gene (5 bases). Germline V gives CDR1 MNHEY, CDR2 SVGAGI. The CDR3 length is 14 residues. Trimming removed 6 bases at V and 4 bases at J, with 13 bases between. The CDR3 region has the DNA TGTGCCAGCAGGGTGCCTGGGGGGAATCAGCCCCAGCATTTT. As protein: CASRVPGGNQPQHF.

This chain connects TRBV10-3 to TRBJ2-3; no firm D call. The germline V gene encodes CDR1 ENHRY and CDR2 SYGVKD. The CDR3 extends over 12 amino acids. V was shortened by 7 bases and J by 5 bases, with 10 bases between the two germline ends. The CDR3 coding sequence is TGTGCCATCAATCCCCCGGGAGATACGCAGTATTTT. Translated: CAINPPGDTQYF.

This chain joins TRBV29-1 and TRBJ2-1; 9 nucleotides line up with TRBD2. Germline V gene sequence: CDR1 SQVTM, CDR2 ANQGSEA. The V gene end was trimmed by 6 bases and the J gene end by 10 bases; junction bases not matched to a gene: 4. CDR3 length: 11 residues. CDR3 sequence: CSVAGLAEQFF. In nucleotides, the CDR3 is TGCAGCGTCGCCGGACTAGCGGAGCAGTTCTTC.

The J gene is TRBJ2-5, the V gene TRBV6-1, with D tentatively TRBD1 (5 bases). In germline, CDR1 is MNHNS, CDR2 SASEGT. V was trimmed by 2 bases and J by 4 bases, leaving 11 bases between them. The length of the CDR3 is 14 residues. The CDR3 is CASSERQGGETQYF. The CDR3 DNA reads TGTGCCAGCAGTGAAAGGCAGGGCGGAGAGACCCAGTACTTC.

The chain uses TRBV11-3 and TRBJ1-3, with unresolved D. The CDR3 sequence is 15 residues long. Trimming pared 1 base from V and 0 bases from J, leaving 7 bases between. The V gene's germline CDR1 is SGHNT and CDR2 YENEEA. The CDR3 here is CASSLGQYSGNTIYF. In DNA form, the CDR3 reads TGTGCCAGCAGCTTAGGACAATACTCTGGAAACACCATATATTTT.

The CDR3 is CASSPQGEPQHF. The CDR3 region has the DNA TGTGCCAGCTCACCACAGGGGGAGCCCCAGCATTTT. J is TRBJ1-5 and V is TRBV18; TRBD1 might be the D (6 bases). V was clipped by 1 base and J by 8 bases, with 6 bases between them. The CDR3 extends over 12 amino acids. CDR1 and CDR2 (germline): KGHSH, LQKENI.

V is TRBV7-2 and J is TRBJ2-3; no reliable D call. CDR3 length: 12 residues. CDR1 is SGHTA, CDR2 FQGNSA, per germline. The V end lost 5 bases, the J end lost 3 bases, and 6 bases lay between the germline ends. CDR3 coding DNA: TGTGCCAGCAGCCCACGGACAGATACGCAGTATTTT. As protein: CASSPRTDTQYF.

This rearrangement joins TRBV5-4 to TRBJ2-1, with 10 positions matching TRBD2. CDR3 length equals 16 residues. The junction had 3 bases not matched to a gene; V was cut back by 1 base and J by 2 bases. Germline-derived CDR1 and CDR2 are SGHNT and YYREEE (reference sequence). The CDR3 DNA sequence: TGTGCCAGCAGCTTGAGTAGCGGGAGGCCCTACAATGAGCAGTTCTTC. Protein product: CASSLSSGRPYNEQFF.

Here the CDR3 DNA reads TGTGCCAGCAGTCCGGACGGGACCTACGAGCAGTACTTC. Translating gives CASSPDGTYEQYF. The chain employs TRBV28 and TRBJ2-7, with a possible D match to TRBD2 (5 bases). CDR1 and CDR2 (germline): MDHEN, SYDVKM. This CDR3 spans 13 amino acids. Trimming took 5 bases from V and 2 from J, leaving 10 bases between them.